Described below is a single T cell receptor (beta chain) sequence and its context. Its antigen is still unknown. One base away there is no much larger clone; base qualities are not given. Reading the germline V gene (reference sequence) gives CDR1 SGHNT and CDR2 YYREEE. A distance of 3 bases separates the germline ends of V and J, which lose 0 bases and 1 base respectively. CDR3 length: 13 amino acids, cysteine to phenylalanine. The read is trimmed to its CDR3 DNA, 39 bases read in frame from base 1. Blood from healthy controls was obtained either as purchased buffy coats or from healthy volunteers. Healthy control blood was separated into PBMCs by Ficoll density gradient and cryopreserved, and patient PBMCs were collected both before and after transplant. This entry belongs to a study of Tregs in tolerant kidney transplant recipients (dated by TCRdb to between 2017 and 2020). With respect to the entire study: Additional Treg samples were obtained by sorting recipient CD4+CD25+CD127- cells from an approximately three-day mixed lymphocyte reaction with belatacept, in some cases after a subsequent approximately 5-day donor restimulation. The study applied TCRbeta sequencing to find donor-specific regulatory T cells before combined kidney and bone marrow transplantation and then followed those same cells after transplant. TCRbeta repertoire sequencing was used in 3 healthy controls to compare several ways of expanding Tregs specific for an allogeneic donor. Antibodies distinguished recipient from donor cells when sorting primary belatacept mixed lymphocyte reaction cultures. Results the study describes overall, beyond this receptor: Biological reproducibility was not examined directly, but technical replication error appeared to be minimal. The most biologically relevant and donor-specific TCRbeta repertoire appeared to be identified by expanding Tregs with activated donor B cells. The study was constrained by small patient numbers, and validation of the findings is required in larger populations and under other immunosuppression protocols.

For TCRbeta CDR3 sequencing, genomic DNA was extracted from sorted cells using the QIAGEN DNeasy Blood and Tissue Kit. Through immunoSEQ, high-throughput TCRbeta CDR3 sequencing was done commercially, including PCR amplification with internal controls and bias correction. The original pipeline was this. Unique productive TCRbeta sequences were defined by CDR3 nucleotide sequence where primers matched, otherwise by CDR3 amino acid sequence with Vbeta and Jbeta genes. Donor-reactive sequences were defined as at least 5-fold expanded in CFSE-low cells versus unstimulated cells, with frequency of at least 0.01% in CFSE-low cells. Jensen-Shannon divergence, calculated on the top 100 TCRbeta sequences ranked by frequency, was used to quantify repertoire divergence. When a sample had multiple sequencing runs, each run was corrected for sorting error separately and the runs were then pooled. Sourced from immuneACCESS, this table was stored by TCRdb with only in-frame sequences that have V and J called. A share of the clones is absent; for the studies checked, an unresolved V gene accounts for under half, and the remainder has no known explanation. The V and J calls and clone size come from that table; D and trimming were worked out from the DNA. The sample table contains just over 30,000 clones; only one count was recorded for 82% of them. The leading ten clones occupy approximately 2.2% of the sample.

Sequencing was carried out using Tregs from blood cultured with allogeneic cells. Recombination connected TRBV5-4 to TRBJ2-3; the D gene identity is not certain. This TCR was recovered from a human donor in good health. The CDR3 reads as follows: CASSLGGTDTQYF. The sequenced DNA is TGTGCCAGCAGCTTGGGAGGCACAGATACGCAGTATTTT.